Presented here are 14 T cell receptor beta chains from one specimen sequenced in a study of metastatic and nonmetastatic thyroid tumors. Using MiXCR, TCRdb reanalyzed the PCR reads. This sample has around 34,000 clones, with around 17% found just once. All patients were untreated before thyroid surgery. The sample was blood. Every receptor here comes from a female donor with papillary thyroid cancer or a benign thyroid nodule (not recorded which). Some clones in this sample may be carry-over from other donors' samples.

This clone was detected ten times or more. The chain combines TRBV20-1 with TRBJ2-5; D may be TRBD2 (6 bases). The CDR3 covers 12 residues. Germline V gene lookup returns CDR1 DFQATT and CDR2 SNEGSKA (reference sequence). V lost 5 bases and J 14 bases, leaving 21 bases between the germline ends. The CDR3 DNA reads TGCAGTGCTGAGGGTCTGAGGGACTTGTTCTACTTC. It encodes CSAEGLRDLFYF.

Many counts were recorded for this clone. The V call is TRBV5-1, the J call TRBJ1-6; a possible D gene is TRBD1 (6 bases). The germline V gene has CDR1 SGHRS and CDR2 YFSETQ. Trimming took 3 bases from V and 5 from J, leaving 12 bases between them. The length of the CDR3 is 15 residues. CDR3 sequence: CASSYPDRNNSPLHF. In DNA form, the CDR3 reads TGCGCCAGCAGCTACCCGGACAGAAATAATTCACCCCTCCACTTT.

This clone was observed many times. The sample holds other DNA sequences that translate to the same CDR3. Written as DNA, the CDR3 is TGTGCCAGCAGTCCACTCCTCGGGTACACCGGGGAGCTGTTTTTT. Protein product: CASSPLLGYTGELFF. J is TRBJ2-2 and V is TRBV28; no definite D call. The length of the CDR3 is 15 residues. V dropped 5 bases and J dropped 3 bases, with 13 bases sitting between them. Germline loops: CDR1 MDHEN, CDR2 SYDVKM.

In its sample, this clone was seen many times. V is TRBV4-1 and J is TRBJ2-1; TRBD2 aligns across 9 bases. The CDR3 contains 16 residues. Losses at the gene ends were 1 base for V and 5 bases for J; bases not matched to a gene: 6. Per the germline V gene, CDR1 is MGHRA and CDR2 is YSYEKL. CDR3 sequence reads: CASSQGTAGGNNEQFF. The CDR3 nucleotides are TGCGCCAGCAGCCAAGGTACAGCGGGAGGAAACAATGAGCAGTTCTTC.

This clone was observed many times. Other DNA sequences from this sample encode an identical CDR3 as well. The J gene is TRBJ1-4, the V gene TRBV6-1, with 7 bases matching TRBD1. The trim removed 7 bases at V and 5 bases at J, leaving 7 bases unmatched. CDR1 MNHNS and CDR2 SASEGT come from the germline V gene. CDR3 length: 14 amino acids. Here the CDR3 reads CASNLRGPNEKLFF. Written as DNA, the CDR3 is TGTGCCAGCAACCTGAGGGGGCCAAATGAAAAACTGTTTTTT.

This clone was seen many times. The chain employs TRBV3-1 and TRBJ2-5, with TRBD2 identical over 9 bases. Germline V gene data show CDR1 as LGHDT and CDR2 as YNNKEL (reference sequence). This CDR3 has 14 amino acids. V dropped 4 bases and J dropped 5; count of bases not matched to a gene: 5. CDR3 sequence reads: CASSLAGVGETQYF. CDR3 in DNA: TGTGCCAGCAGCCTAGCGGGAGTAGGGGAGACCCAGTACTTC.

This clone was seen a handful of times. The chain carries TRBV11-2 and TRBJ2-1; D gene ambiguous. There are 15 residues in the CDR3. V was pared by 4 bases and J by 4 bases, with 14 bases between. Per the germline V gene, CDR1 is SGHAT and CDR2 is FQNNGV. For the CDR3, the DNA is TGTGCCAGCAGCTCCCCTTTGACCGCATACAATGAGCAGTTCTTC. Translation: CASSSPLTAYNEQFF. Together with reference TRBV11-2 and TRBJ2-1, the CDR3 gives the full variable domain: EAGVAQSPRYKIIEKRQSVAFWCNPISGHATLYWYQQILGQGPKLLIQFQNNGVVDDSQLPKDRFSAERLKGVDSTLKIQPAKLEDSAVYLCASSSPLTAYNEQFFGPGTRLTVL.

This clone came up many times. In nucleotides, the CDR3 is TGTGCCAGCAGCCTACCGGGACGTAGGAACACTGAAGCTTTCTTT. Translated: CASSLPGRRNTEAFF. This chain joins TRBV3-1 and TRBJ1-1; tentatively, D is TRBD1 (5 bases). The V gene's germline CDR1 is LGHDT and CDR2 YNNKEL (reference sequence). V was clipped by 4 bases and J by 1 base, with 13 bases between them. This CDR3 region has 15 residues.

In this sample, this clone turned up many times. The gene calls are TRBV19 and TRBJ2-5; D uncertain. V was pared by 3 bases and J by 2 bases, with 7 bases between. Germline V gene data show CDR1 as LNHDA and CDR2 as SQIVND (reference sequence). The length of the CDR3 is 13 residues. The CDR3 protein is CASSIGDQETQYF. In nucleotides, the CDR3 is TGTGCCAGTAGTATTGGGGATCAAGAGACCCAGTACTTC.

This clone was seen a few times. A read error may account for a junction end that differs from germline. This chain joins TRBV28 and TRBJ1-2; D uncertain. This CDR3 has 15 residues. Germline-derived CDR1 and CDR2 are MDHEN and SYDVKM. This CDR3 is CASSSHGLLNYGYTF. In nucleotides, the CDR3 is TGTGCCAGCAGTTCTCATGGATTATTGAACTACGGCTACACCTTC.

Written as DNA, the CDR3 is TGTGCCAGCATAGCGGGCTGCAATGAGCAGTTCTTC. Translation gives CASIAGCNEQFF. The V and J genes are TRBV12-3 or TRBV12-4 and TRBJ2-1; 7 bases map to TRBD2. There are 12 residues in the CDR3. V lost 7 bases, J lost 6 bases, and 3 bases stayed unmatched.

Note on this clone: At one end the junction does not follow the germline gene, possibly because of a read error. The V call is TRBV25-1, the J call TRBJ2-2; maybe TRBD1 (6 bases). CDR3 length: 14 amino acids. The germline V gene has CDR1 MGHDK and CDR2 SYGVNS. This chain's CDR3 is CAISAGGDTGELFF. For the CDR3, the DNA is TGTGCCATCAGTGCTGGGGGCGACACCGGGGAGCTGTTTTTT.

This clone appeared many times. This chain joins TRBV20-1 and TRBJ2-1, with no clear D. Germline CDR1 and CDR2: DFQATT and SNEGSKA (reference sequence). The ends were cut back, 5 bases at V and 3 bases at J, with 14 bases in the middle. This CDR3 has 14 residues. CDR3 amino acids: CSAGYTIDYNEQFF. The CDR3 DNA follows: TGCAGTGCTGGTTACACTATTGACTACAATGAGCAGTTCTTC.

This clone was seen more than once but under ten times. The chain uses TRBV6-1 and TRBJ2-7, with TRBD2 matching over 9 bases. V was clipped by 1 base and J by 3 bases; unmatched bases: 4. The germline V gene encodes CDR1 MNHNS and CDR2 SASEGT. The CDR3 extends over 15 amino acids. CDR3 sequence (DNA): TGTGCCAGCAGTGAAGGGGTTAGCGGGAGCTACGAGCAGTACTTC. It translates to CASSEGVSGSYEQYF.